The clone carrying this T cell receptor (beta chain) was recorded only once. The antigen is undetermined. This sample is part of a study of shared clonotypes between healthy human individuals. Study-level points and caveats: Relative to memory subsets, naive subsets generally showed larger estimated richness. Sharing across four donors was highest in naive CD4 (roughly 5%) and lowest in memory CD8 (about 0.4%).

Generated by immunoSEQ multiplex PCR, the TCRdb table keeps only in-frame clones and is missing some. Here the sample spans about 690,000 clones, 90% being singletons. Caucasian adults living in Nashville, Tennessee, provided all samples. CD8 memory was a combination that joined CD45RO+ cells with CCR7-negative CD45RA+ TemRA cells. Deletions cut 5 bases from V and 1 base from J, with 12 bases between. This CDR3 contains 14 residues. Germline lookup yields CDR1 MNHNS and CDR2 SASEGT. V gene TRBV6-1 combines with J gene TRBJ2-7; TRBD1 is a possible D gene (7 bases). The sequencing input was memory CD8+ T cells from PBMCs. The subset: CD45RO+ cells pooled with CCR7-negative TemRA cells. The TCR originated in a man in his late teens or twenties in good health. Some clones in this sample may be carry-over from other donors' samples. The CDR3 nucleotides are TGTGCCAGCAGTCATTCAGGGGGGTCCTACGAGCAGTACTTC. This translates into CASSHSGGSYEQYF.